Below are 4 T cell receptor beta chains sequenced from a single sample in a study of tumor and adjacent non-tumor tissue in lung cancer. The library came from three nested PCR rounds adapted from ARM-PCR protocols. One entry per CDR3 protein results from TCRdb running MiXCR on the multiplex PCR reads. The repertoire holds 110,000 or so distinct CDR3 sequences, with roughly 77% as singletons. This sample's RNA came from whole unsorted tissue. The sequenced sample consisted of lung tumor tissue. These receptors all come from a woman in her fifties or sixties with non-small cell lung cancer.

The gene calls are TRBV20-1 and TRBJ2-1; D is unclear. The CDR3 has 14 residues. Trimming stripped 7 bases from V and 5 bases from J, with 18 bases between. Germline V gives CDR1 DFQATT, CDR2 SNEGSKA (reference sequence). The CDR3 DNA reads TGCAGTGGCGCGATGGTACTTCCTAACAATGAGCAGTTCTTC. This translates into CSGAMVLPNNEQFF.

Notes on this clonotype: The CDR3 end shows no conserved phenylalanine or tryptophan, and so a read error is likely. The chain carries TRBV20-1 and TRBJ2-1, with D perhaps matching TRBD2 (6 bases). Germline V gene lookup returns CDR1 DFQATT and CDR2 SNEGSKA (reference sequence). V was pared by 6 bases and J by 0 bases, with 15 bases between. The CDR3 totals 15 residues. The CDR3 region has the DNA TGCAGTGCCCCGACGGGGGAACTCTCCTACAATGAGCAGTTCTTA. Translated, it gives CSAPTGELSYNEQFL.

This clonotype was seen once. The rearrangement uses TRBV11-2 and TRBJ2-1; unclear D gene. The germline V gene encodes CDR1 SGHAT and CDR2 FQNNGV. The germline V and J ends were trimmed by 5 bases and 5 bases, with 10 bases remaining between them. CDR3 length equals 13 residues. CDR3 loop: CASSISLNNEQFF. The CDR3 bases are TGTGCCAGCAGCATTTCTCTGAACAATGAGCAGTTCTTC.

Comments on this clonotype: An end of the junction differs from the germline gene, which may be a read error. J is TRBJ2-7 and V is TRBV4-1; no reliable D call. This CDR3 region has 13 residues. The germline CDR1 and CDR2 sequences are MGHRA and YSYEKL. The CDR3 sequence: CASSQDRPDEQNF. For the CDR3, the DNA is TGTGCCAGCAGCCAAGATAGGCCAGACGAGCAGAACTTC.